The 21 T cell receptor beta chains below come from one sample, sequenced in a study of identical twins. TCRdb re-derived calls from the 5' RACE reads in MiXCR, one entry per CDR3 protein. This sample has 500,000 to 650,000 distinct CDR3 sequences, with around 22% found just once. In addition, the sample was reused for a study of yellow fever vaccine responses in identical twins.

The sequencing sample was made of CD4+ T cells sorted from blood. These receptors were taken from a woman younger than 30 in good health.

This chain uses TRBV20-1 with TRBJ2-4, with 13 bases aligning to TRBD2. This CDR3 has 14 amino acids. Trimming removed 5 bases from V and 5 bases from J; junction bases left unmatched: 3. Germline V gene lookup returns CDR1 DFQATT and CDR2 SNEGSKA (reference sequence). CDR3 bases: TGCAGTGCTGGACTAGCGGGGGTTGAAAACATTCAGTACTTC. It encodes CSAGLAGVENIQYF.

There are a few counts of this clonotype. The rearrangement joins TRBV9 to TRBJ2-1; D ambiguous. The CDR3 length is 15 residues. V was cut by 4 bases and J by 4 bases, with 15 bases left in between. Germline-derived CDR1 and CDR2 are SGDLS and YYNGEE. The CDR3 DNA sequence: TGTGCCAGCAGCCTCACTACCACTATATACAATGAGCAGTTCTTC. This encodes CASSLTTTIYNEQFF.

The J gene is TRBJ1-1, the V gene TRBV24-1; tentatively, D is TRBD1 (5 bases). There are 13 residues in the CDR3. Trimming stripped 4 bases from V and 6 bases from J, with 11 bases between. The germline gives CDR1 KGHDR, CDR2 SFDVKD. CDR3: CATSDGGGAEAFF. Here the CDR3 DNA reads TGTGCCACCAGTGACGGCGGAGGGGCTGAAGCTTTCTTT.

The rearrangement uses TRBV21-1 and TRBJ1-4; the tabulated D call, TRBD1, remains unverified against the DNA. TRBV21-1 is a pseudogene locus. CDR3 length equals 17 residues. The CDR3 here is CASTPDKYKATNEKLFF. The DNA for the CDR3 is TGTGCCAGCACCCCGGACAAGTACAAAGCAACTAATGAAAAACTGTTTTTT.

The sample holds a few counts of this clonotype. This chain uses TRBV6-1 with TRBJ2-3; D is uncertain. Per the germline V gene, CDR1 is MNHNS and CDR2 is SASEGT. The CDR3 length is 14 residues. The germline V and J ends were trimmed by 7 bases and 6 bases, with 17 bases remaining between them. CDR3 loop: CASTAENIRDTQYF. The CDR3 DNA reads TGTGCCAGCACTGCAGAGAACATTAGGGATACGCAGTATTTT.

The rearrangement joins TRBV7-9 to TRBJ1-4, with D unresolved. The ends were cut back, 8 bases at V and 0 bases at J, with 10 bases in the middle. Germline V lookup: CDR1 SEHNR, CDR2 FQNEAQ (reference sequence). The CDR3 has 14 residues. CDR3 sequence (DNA): TGTGCCAGCGGAGCAGGAGCAACTAATGAAAAACTGTTTTTT. It is translated as CASGAGATNEKLFF.

J is TRBJ2-1 and V is TRBV9, with D possibly matching TRBD2 (5 bases). The CDR3 loop spans 14 amino acids. Trimming pared 4 bases from V and 8 bases from J, leaving 16 bases between. In germline, CDR1 is SGDLS, CDR2 YYNGEE. DNA for the CDR3: TGTGCCAGCAGCCCAATGGCTAGCAAGGATGAGCAGTTCTTC. Amino acid sequence: CASSPMASKDEQFF.

In its sample, this clonotype was seen a few times. The chain's CDR3 is CASSPQPRVSLAGANPHEQYF. DNA of the CDR3: TGTGCCAGCAGTCCGCAACCTCGGGTGTCGCTAGCGGGAGCCAATCCCCACGAGCAGTACTTC. The genes are TRBV6-2 or TRBV6-3 and TRBJ2-7; TRBD2 matches at 10 bases. Germline lookup yields CDR1 MNHEY and CDR2 SVGEGT. Germline trimming cut 5 bases from V and 5 bases from J; bases unmatched to any gene: 27. CDR3 length: 21 residues.

The chain recombines TRBV20-1 with TRBJ2-2; D unclear. V lost 5 bases and J lost 0, with 13 bases in between. The CDR3 contains 15 residues. CDR1 DFQATT and CDR2 SNEGSKA come from the germline V gene (reference sequence). The CDR3 protein is CSAPLGNANTGELFF. The CDR3 coding sequence is TGCAGTGCTCCCCTGGGGAACGCGAACACCGGGGAGCTGTTTTTT.

This clonotype was seen more than once but under ten times. The chain combines TRBV18 with TRBJ1-2; D is perhaps TRBD1 (5 bases). The CDR3 spans 15 residues. The germline CDR1 and CDR2 sequences are KGHSH and LQKENI. V lost 6 bases, J lost 2 bases, and 16 bases lay in between. CDR3 loop: CASSPGQDLNYGYTF. The CDR3, as DNA: TGTGCCAGCTCCCCCGGACAAGACCTGAACTATGGCTACACCTTC.

This clonotype was seen a handful of times. The V call is TRBV5-1, the J call TRBJ2-3; D is uncertain. Germline CDR1 and CDR2: SGHRS and YFSETQ. V dropped 4 bases and J dropped 0 bases, with 12 bases sitting between them. This CDR3 region has 15 residues. The CDR3 spells CASSDPRLSTDTQYF. Here the CDR3 DNA reads TGCGCCAGCAGCGACCCGAGACTTAGCACAGATACGCAGTATTTT.

This clonotype was counted only a few times. This sequence joins TRBV5-1 and TRBJ2-5; maybe TRBD2 (6 bases). Germline CDR1 SGHRS, CDR2 YFSETQ. This CDR3 has 14 residues. V shed 2 bases and J shed 4 bases, with 12 bases lying between them. The CDR3 is CASSFGGMVETQYF. DNA of the CDR3: TGCGCCAGCAGCTTCGGGGGTATGGTAGAGACCCAGTACTTC.

This clonotype was observed a handful of times. The chain joins TRBV12-3 or TRBV12-4 to TRBJ2-7; no firm D call. V was shortened by 6 bases and J by 1 base, with 13 bases between the two germline ends. The CDR3 is made up of 14 amino acids. This chain's CDR3 is CASSRPFPSYEQYF. DNA for the CDR3: TGTGCCAGCAGCCGCCCATTCCCGTCCTACGAGCAGTACTTC.

A few counts support this clonotype. This rearrangement joins TRBV12-3 or TRBV12-4 to TRBJ1-2; D is unclear. The V end lost 2 bases, the J end lost 8 bases, and 15 bases lay between the germline ends. This CDR3 has 14 residues. The DNA of the CDR3 is TGTGCCAGCAGTTTAAGAGGACGGTCAGAAGGCTACACCTTC. Protein sequence: CASSLRGRSEGYTF.

V gene TRBV5-6 combines with J gene TRBJ2-3, with 8 bases fitting TRBD1. V gave up 2 bases and J gave up 5 bases; unmatched junction bases: 4. Germline V gene lookup returns CDR1 SGHDT and CDR2 YYEEEE. CDR3 size: 14 residues. Written as DNA, the CDR3 is TGTGCCAGCAGCTTTAGGACAGGGAGAGATACGCAGTATTTT. Its protein is CASSFRTGRDTQYF.

This clonotype was observed a handful of times. The chain has TRBV5-1 and TRBJ2-2; TRBD1 aligns across 7 bases. J was trimmed by 3 bases and V by 6 bases; bases with no gene match: 8. Germline CDR1 and CDR2: SGHRS and YFSETQ. The CDR3 length is 15 residues. CDR3 in amino acids: CASTAGTEDTGELFF. The CDR3 DNA sequence: TGCGCCAGCACAGCCGGGACAGAAGACACCGGGGAGCTGTTTTTT.

This clonotype has more than one count but fewer than ten. The V gene is TRBV27, the J gene TRBJ1-2; D remains ambiguous. Germline values: CDR1 MNHEY, CDR2 SMNVEV (reference sequence). The CDR3 runs to 13 residues. Trimming left V 3 bases short and J 6 bases short, with 11 bases between. CDR3 sequence: CASSFGGRDGYTF. The DNA of the CDR3 is TGTGCCAGCAGTTTCGGCGGACGGGATGGCTACACCTTC.

The chain couples TRBV3-1 to TRBJ1-5, with 7 bases matching TRBD1. Germline V gene data show CDR1 as LGHDT and CDR2 as YNNKEL (reference sequence). Trimming at V came to 3 bases and at J to 3 bases, leaving 5 bases not matched to a gene. This CDR3 has 15 amino acids. CDR3 sequence reads: CASSHPGTVNQPQHF. The CDR3 nucleotides read TGTGCCAGCAGCCACCCCGGGACAGTCAATCAGCCCCAGCATTTT. Full variable domain (rest looked up from reference TRBV3-1 and TRBJ1-5): DTAVSQTPKYLVTQMGNDKSIKCEQNLGHDTMYWYKQDSKKFLKIMFSYNNKELIINETVPNRFSPKSPDKAHLNLHINSLELGDSAVYFCASSHPGTVNQPQHFGDGTRLSIL.

The V gene is TRBV12-3 or TRBV12-4, the J gene TRBJ2-1, with 7 bases matching TRBD2. After removal of 3 bases from V and 8 bases from J, the junction contained 7 bases not matched to a gene. The CDR3 is made up of 14 amino acids. The CDR3 nucleotides read TGTGCCAGCAGTTTGGTGCGGGCGGGGGATGAGCAGTTCTTC. This translates into CASSLVRAGDEQFF.

V and J are TRBV5-5 and TRBJ2-7; D is possibly TRBD2 (5 bases). CDR3 length equals 14 residues. With 4 bases removed from V and 9 bases from J, the gap between germline ends came to 20 bases. The V gene's germline CDR1 is SGHKS and CDR2 YYEKEE (reference sequence). The CDR3 loop reads CASSPGRTQSMQYF. The CDR3 DNA reads as TGTGCCAGCAGCCCCGGACGGACTCAGTCGATGCAGTACTTC.

This clonotype showed up just a few times. This chain connects TRBV20-1 to TRBJ1-3, with unresolved D. Trimming took off 5 bases at V and 4 bases at J, with 15 bases between the two ends. The V gene's germline CDR1 is DFQATT and CDR2 SNEGSKA (reference sequence). This CDR3 spans 14 amino acids. CDR3: CSAPDGSAGNTIYF. In DNA, the CDR3 is TGCAGTGCTCCAGACGGGAGCGCGGGAAACACCATATATTTT.